This is a list of T cell receptor beta chains from one sample in a study of cytomegalovirus exposure and HLA in healthy donors. Some clones are missing from TCRdb's copy, which holds only in-frame ones; the method was immunoSEQ multiplex PCR. Counted here are tens of thousands of clones, around 94% occurring once; the ten biggest clones make up approximately 2.1%. The sample consisted of PBMCs. The source is a young man in good health and CMV-seronegative. Both conserved end residues are part of each CDR3. A D gene is named only where the DNA matches it firmly. Expanded clones are given a class, and other clones once, few, many or no size at all.

TRBJ1-1	.	.	TRBV14	TGTGCCAGCAGGGAACAGGCCAACACTGAAGCTTTCTTT	CASREQANTEAFF
TRBJ2-3	.	TRBD2	TRBV27	TGTGCCAGCAGTTTAGGAACTAGCGGGGCAGATACGCAGTATTTT	CASSLGTSGADTQYF
TRBJ2-3	once	TRBD2	TRBV6-1	TGTGCCAGCAGTGAAATAGCGGGAGTCCCAGATACGCAGTATTTT	CASSEIAGVPDTQYF
TRBJ1-1	.	.	TRBV27	TGTGCCAGCAGTTTGGTCCAGGGCACTGAAGCTTTCTTT	CASSLVQGTEAFF
TRBJ2-2	.	.	TRBV5-1	TGCGCCAGCAGCTTGAGGGGGGGCCGCGGGAACACCGGGGAGCTGTTTTTT	CASSLRGGRGNTGELFF
TRBJ2-7	.	TRBD1	TRBV5-1	TGCGCCAGCAGCTTGGTACAGGGGCCCTACGAGCAGTACTTC	CASSLVQGPYEQYF
TRBJ2-2	.	TRBD2	TRBV11-3	TGTGCCAGCAGCTTAGATGCGCGGGAGGCCGGGCGGGACACCGGGGAGCTGTTTTTT	CASSLDAREAGRDTGELFF
TRBJ1-2	few	TRBD1	TRBV27	TGTGCCAGCAGTTTACGGGACAGGGTGGCCTACACCTTC	CASSLRDRVAYTF
TRBJ2-2	.	.	TRBV21-1	TGTGCCAGCAGTCTCATGGGCGCGGGTACCGGGGAGCTGTTTTTT	CASSLMGAGTGELFF
TRBJ2-2	.	TRBD2	TRBV7-9	TGTGCCAGCAGCCCCCTAGCGGGACCCGGGGAGCTGTTTTTT	CASSPLAGPGELFF
TRBJ2-7	.	TRBD2	TRBV27	TGTGCCAGCAGCTTGGGGACTAGCGGGAGGAACGAGCAGTACTTC	CASSLGTSGRNEQYF
TRBJ2-3	.	TRBD1	TRBV29-1	TGCAGCGTTTGGACAGGCCTAATATCCTCTAGCACAGATACGCAGTATTTT	CSVWTGLISSSTDTQYF
TRBJ1-1	few	.	TRBV5-4	TGTGCCAGCAGCCTGGGGAGGGCTGAAGCTTTCTTT	CASSLGRAEAFF
TRBJ1-1	.	.	TRBV28	TGTGCCAGCAGGTCCGGAGGGGTCACTGAAGCTTTCTTT	CASRSGGVTEAFF
TRBJ2-7	.	.	TRBV4-3	TGCGCCAGCAGCCGGGGCGGCTACGAGCAGTACTTC	CASSRGGYEQYF
TRBJ2-7	.	.	TRBV4-1	TGCGCCAGCAGCCAGGCTGGACACCACCTTTCCTACGAGCAGTACTTC	CASSQAGHHLSYEQYF
TRBJ1-2	.	TRBD1	TRBV11-3	TGTGCCAGCAGCTTACGTTGGGGACAGGGCCTACGATATGGCTACACCTTC	CASSLRWGQGLRYGYTF
TRBJ1-5	.	TRBD1	TRBV7-2	TGTGCCAGCAGCCGAGGACAGGGTGGTCAGCCCCAGCATTTT	CASSRGQGGQPQHF
TRBJ2-2	.	TRBD2	TRBV11-3	TGTGCCAGCAGCTTCTCCAGCGGGGCGAACACCGGGGAGCTGTTTTTT	CASSFSSGANTGELFF
TRBJ1-1	.	TRBD1	TRBV4-2	TGTGCCAGCAGCCAAGATCAAGCAGGGGGAAGAGCTTTCTTT	CASSQDQAGGRAFF
TRBJ2-7	.	TRBD1	TRBV30	TGTGCCTGGAGTACGTCGCCCGGGACAGGGGTCGAGCAGTACTTC	CAWSTSPGTGVEQYF
TRBJ1-3	.	TRBD1	TRBV10-3	TGTGCCATCAGTGACCCATCCGGACAGGGGACATCTGCAAACACCATATATTTT	CAISDPSGQGTSANTIYF
TRBJ2-1	.	.	TRBV28	TGTGCCAGCAGTTTAGAGGGCATGATGTACAATGAGCAGTTCTTC	CASSLEGMMYNEQFF
TRBJ1-4	.	.	TRBV6-1	TGTGCCAGCAGTCAACAGAAAACTAATGAAAAACTGTTTTTT	CASSQQKTNEKLFF
TRBJ1-1	.	.	TRBV2	TGTGCCAGCAGTGCACAGACCGCCGAAGCTTTCTTT	CASSAQTAEAFF
TRBJ2-7	.	TRBD2	TRBV7-2	TGTGCCAGCAGCTTTCTTAGCGGGGGGGTATGGGAGCAGTACTTC	CASSFLSGGVWEQYF
TRBJ2-1	.	TRBD1	TRBV6-6	TGTGCCACCCAGCCATTCCCGGGACAGGGGGCCGATGAGCAGTTCTTC	CATQPFPGQGADEQFF
TRBJ2-7	.	TRBD1	TRBV11-2	TGTGCCAGCAGCTTAGAGGACAGGCCGGCCCGCGAGCAGTACTTC	CASSLEDRPAREQYF
TRBJ2-3	.	TRBD1	TRBV7-6	TGTGCCAGCAGCTTAATCGGGACAGGGTATTCAGATACGCAGTATTTT	CASSLIGTGYSDTQYF
TRBJ2-2	.	TRBD1	TRBV29-1	TGCAGCGTTTCTCAGGGGGCGCACACCGGGGAGCTGTTTTTT	CSVSQGAHTGELFF
TRBJ1-1	.	.	TRBV5-6	TGTGCCAGCAGCTCTGATACCCTGTGGGCGAACACTGAAGCTTTCTTT	CASSSDTLWANTEAFF
TRBJ2-1	.	.	TRBV2	TGTGCCAGCAGTGGTGACAGTCGCGAGCAGTTCTTC	CASSGDSREQFF
TRBJ2-2	.	.	TRBV28	TGTGCCAGCACCCCGGGACTTCAGGACACCGGGGAGCTGTTTTTT	CASTPGLQDTGELFF
TRBJ2-6	.	TRBD2	TRBV10-3	TGTGCCATCAGTGACGGACTAGCGGGACGCTCTGGGGCCAACGTCCTGACTTTC	CAISDGLAGRSGANVLTF
TRBJ1-5	.	.	TRBV4-2	TGTGCCAGCAGCCGATGGGCCGGGAAGGACCAGCCCCAGCATTTT	CASSRWAGKDQPQHF
TRBJ2-7	.	.	TRBV5-6	TGTGCCAGCAGCTCTCAATTGCGGACCGGGAGACTCTACGAGCAGTACTTC	CASSSQLRTGRLYEQYF
TRBJ1-1	.	.	TRBV10-3	TGTGCCAGTCGACCGGAGGGGAACACTGAAGCTTTCTTT	CASRPEGNTEAFF
TRBJ2-2	.	.	TRBV16	TGTGCCAGCAGCCCGTCCCGGAACACCGGGGAGCTGTTTTTT	CASSPSRNTGELFF
TRBJ1-1	.	.	TRBV7-2	TGTGCCAGCAGCTTCAACCGCCGGGGACTGCGTGGATTCACTGAAGCTTTCTTT	CASSFNRRGLRGFTEAFF
TRBJ2-1	.	TRBD2	TRBV18	TGTGCCAGCTCACCACCGGGACTAGCGGAAGAAGATGAGCAGTTCTTC	CASSPPGLAEEDEQFF
TRBJ2-5	.	TRBD1	TRBV5-1	TGCGCCAGCAGCTGGGGGGACAGGGATCACGAGACCCAGTACTTC	CASSWGDRDHETQYF
TRBJ2-7	.	TRBD2	TRBV6-5	TGTGCCAGCAGGCCGGGACTAGCGGGGGAGCAGTACTTC	CASRPGLAGEQYF
TRBJ2-3	once	TRBD2	TRBV6-4	TGTGCCACCAACGGGGGGACTAGCCTATATTTT	CATNGGTSLYF
TRBJ2-3	.	TRBD2	TRBV9	TGTGCCAGCAGCGCTCGTAGCGGGAGCGCAGATACGCAGTATTTT	CASSARSGSADTQYF
TRBJ2-1	.	.	TRBV10-3	TGTGCCATCAGTGAGTCGAAACAGGCCATATCCTACAATGAGCAGTTCTTC	CAISESKQAISYNEQFF
TRBJ1-3	.	.	TRBV19	TGTGCCAGTAGGAGGGGGTACACTGGAAACACCATATATTTT	CASRRGYTGNTIYF
TRBJ2-7	.	TRBD1	TRBV19	TGTGCCAGTAGAAGGAATGGACAGGGGGTAAACGAGCAGTACTTC	CASRRNGQGVNEQYF
TRBJ1-5	.	TRBD1	TRBV28	TGTGCCAGCTCTGGACAGGAGAGCAATCAGCCCCAGCATTTT	CASSGQESNQPQHF
TRBJ2-7	.	TRBD1	TRBV18	TGTGCCAGCTCACCACAGACAGGGGGTCCCTACGAGCAGTACTTC	CASSPQTGGPYEQYF
TRBJ2-7	.	TRBD2	TRBV28	TGTGCCAGCACTTTCGGGCGGGAGAAGCAGTACTTC	CASTFGREKQYF
TRBJ2-7	.	.	TRBV7-9	TGTGCCAGCAGCATAGGGCGGAGCGGAGGGGCCGAGCAGTACTTC	CASSIGRSGGAEQYF
TRBJ1-2	.	.	TRBV13	TGTGCCAGCAGCACCCAGACAGGCTATGGCTACACCTTC	CASSTQTGYGYTF
TRBJ1-1	.	.	TRBV4-3	TGCGCCAGCAGCCAAGATTTTTGGGGGAGGGTGGACACTGAAGCTTTCTTT	CASSQDFWGRVDTEAFF
TRBJ1-4	.	TRBD1	TRBV30	TGTGCCTGGGACCGACAGGGATCGAATGAAAAACTGTTTTTT	CAWDRQGSNEKLFF
TRBJ1-2	.	TRBD1	TRBV19	TGTGCCAGTAGTAACAGGGGGCTTGATGGCTACACCTTC	CASSNRGLDGYTF
TRBJ2-7	once	TRBD1	TRBV9	TGTGCCAGCAGCGGCTCTCCGGGACAGGGGATTTACGAGCAGTACTTC	CASSGSPGQGIYEQYF
TRBJ2-2	.	.	TRBV5-1	TGCGCCAGCAGCTTGGGGCAGGGGAACACCGGGGAGCTGTTTTTT	CASSLGQGNTGELFF